These 11 T cell receptor beta chains share one sample of origin, sequenced in a study of cytomegalovirus exposure and HLA in healthy donors. PCR used 60 Vbeta primers and 13 Jbeta primers. The repertoire was sequenced with immunoSEQ multiplex PCR; TCRdb's copy has only in-frame clones and lacks some. The sample shows about 160,000 clones, around 76% of them seen only once. Input material: PBMCs. These receptors were collected from a man aged 40-49 years in good health and CMV-seropositive.

The rearrangement uses TRBV19 and TRBJ1-1, with no clear D. Germline V CDR1 and CDR2: LNHDA, SQIVND (reference sequence). V gave up 5 bases and J gave up 2 bases, with 12 bases separating them. The CDR3 is 14 amino acids. CDR3 nucleotide sequence: TGTGCCAGTAGTCCCCCGCCAGGCAACACTGAAGCTTTCTTT. This gives the protein CASSPPPGNTEAFF.

V usage is TRBV2 and J usage is TRBJ2-5; TRBD2 matches 9 bases. This CDR3 contains 14 residues. V lost 6 bases to trimming and J lost 5 bases; unmatched junction nucleotides: 7. Germline V CDR1 and CDR2: SNHLY, FYNNEI. CDR3 protein: CASSDYAGGETQYF. The CDR3 DNA is TGTGCCAGCAGCGACTACGCGGGGGGGGAGACCCAGTACTTC.

The rearrangement uses TRBV5-6 and TRBJ1-6, with D uncertain. The CDR3 consists of 13 residues. Deletions cut 4 bases from V and 6 bases from J, with 8 bases between. Germline values: CDR1 SGHDT, CDR2 YYEEEE. CDR3 coding DNA: TGTGCCAGCAGCCGGGATCTTAATTCACCCCTCCACTTT. This sequence encodes CASSRDLNSPLHF.

The rearrangement joins TRBV6-5 to TRBJ1-3; possibly TRBD1 for D (5 bases). Trimming removed 2 bases at V and 1 base at J, with 9 bases between. CDR1 and CDR2 from the germline V gene are MNHEY and SVGAGI. The CDR3 is 15 residues long. Here the CDR3 DNA reads TGTGCCAGCAGTTACAATGGGGGGTCTGGAAACACCATATATTTT. Amino acid sequence: CASSYNGGSGNTIYF.

This clone is a singleton in its sample. The chain has TRBV14 and TRBJ1-3; D unresolved. With 10 bases removed from V and 1 base from J, the gap between germline ends came to 8 bases. The CDR3 is 12 amino acids. From germline, CDR1 is SGHDN and CDR2 FVKESK. CDR3 residues: CAIRGSGNTIYF. CDR3 nucleotide sequence: TGTGCCATCCGGGGTTCTGGAAACACCATATATTTT.

V and J are TRBV18 and TRBJ1-5, with D possibly being TRBD1 (5 bases). The CDR3 contains 15 residues. Per germline, CDR1 KGHSH and CDR2 LQKENI. Trimming stripped 3 bases from V and 8 bases from J, with 17 bases between. CDR3 coding DNA: TGTGCCAGCTCACCCACACGCCAGGGCGGGGAGCCCCAGCATTTT. The encoded protein is CASSPTRQGGEPQHF.

V and J are TRBV5-1 and TRBJ1-4; TRBD1 aligns across 8 bases. Germline CDR1 SGHRS, CDR2 YFSETQ. The CDR3 covers 14 residues. Trimming removed 4 bases from V and 7 bases from J; junction bases left unmatched: 6. CDR3 amino acids: CASSTGQGAEKLFF. For the CDR3, the DNA is TGCGCCAGCAGCACCGGACAGGGTGCTGAAAAACTGTTTTTT.

This clone was counted only a few times. This chain links TRBV7-8 with TRBJ2-7; D possibly corresponds to TRBD1 (6 bases). The ends were cut back, 5 bases at V and 1 base at J, with 15 bases in the middle. Germline CDR1 is SGHVS and CDR2 is FQNEAQ. This CDR3 spans 15 amino acids. DNA of the CDR3: TGTGCCAGCAGCCCCCGTGAAGGGACATCCTACGAGCAGTACTTC. Amino acid sequence: CASSPREGTSYEQYF.

This clone occurred once. The chain links TRBV7-3 to TRBJ2-5; maybe TRBD2 (5 bases). CDR3 length: 13 amino acids. V was cut by 1 base and J by 5 bases, with 8 bases left in between. CDR1 is SGHTA, CDR2 FQGTGA, per germline. CDR3 coding DNA: TGTGCCAGCAGCTTAAGGGAGCGTGAGACCCAGTACTTC. Translated: CASSLRERETQYF.

The rearrangement links TRBV7-8 to TRBJ1-6, with a weak D call TRBD1 (6 bases). V shed 8 bases and J shed 4 bases, with 12 bases lying between them. CDR1 is SGHVS and CDR2 is FQNEAQ in the germline V gene. The CDR3 consists of 14 residues. DNA of the CDR3: TGTGCCAGCGCCTCAGGGGCATATAATTCACCCCTCCACTTT. Amino acids: CASASGAYNSPLHF.

J is TRBJ1-2 and V is TRBV19, with 7 bases matching TRBD1. This CDR3 comprises 15 residues. Losses at the gene ends were 6 bases for V and 2 bases for J; bases not matched to a gene: 9. CDR1 and CDR2 from the germline V gene are LNHDA and SQIVND (reference sequence). CDR3 protein: CASRGNLGGNYGYTF. CDR3 nucleotides: TGTGCCAGTAGGGGGAACCTAGGGGGCAACTATGGCTACACCTTC.